This T cell receptor (beta chain) was sequenced in a study of cytomegalovirus exposure and HLA in healthy donors. Across the study: One earlier analysis, a look at 180 million or so T cells, found about 100 million unique TCR beta sequences.

Study-wide findings and caveats: In vitro assays verified that a few CMV-associated chains recognized CMV antigens specifically. It was approximately 160 TCR beta chains that were listed as cytomegalovirus-associated.

Comment on this clone: As yet, its antigen is unknown.

Germline CDR1 reads SGHAT; CDR2 reads FQNNGV. The CDR3 is 14 amino acids. V dropped 3 bases and J dropped 0 bases, with 9 bases sitting between them. Samples came from healthy bone marrow donors. PCR primers comprised 60 Vbeta and 13 Jbeta primers. Data came from immunoSEQ multiplex PCR; TCRdb stores just in-frame clones and leaves some out. The sample shows about 150,000 clones, around 75% of them seen only once. Sequencing was performed on PBMCs. V is TRBV11-2 and J is TRBJ2-7; a possible D gene is TRBD2 (5 bases). The sequence was collected from a man under 40 in good health and CMV-seropositive. Here the CDR3 DNA reads TGTGCCAGCAGCTTTGAGCGGAGCTCCTACGAGCAGTACTTC. Its translation: CASSFERSSYEQYF.